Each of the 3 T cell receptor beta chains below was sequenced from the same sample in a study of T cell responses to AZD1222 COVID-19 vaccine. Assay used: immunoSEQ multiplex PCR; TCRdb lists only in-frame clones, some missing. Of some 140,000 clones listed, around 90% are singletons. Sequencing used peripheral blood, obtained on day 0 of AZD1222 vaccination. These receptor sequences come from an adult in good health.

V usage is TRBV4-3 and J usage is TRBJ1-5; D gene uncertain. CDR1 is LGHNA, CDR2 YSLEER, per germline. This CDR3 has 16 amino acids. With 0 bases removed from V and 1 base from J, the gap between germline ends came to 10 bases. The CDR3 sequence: CASSQDPNLSNQPQHF. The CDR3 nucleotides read TGCGCCAGCAGCCAAGATCCGAACCTGAGCAATCAGCCCCAGCATTTT.

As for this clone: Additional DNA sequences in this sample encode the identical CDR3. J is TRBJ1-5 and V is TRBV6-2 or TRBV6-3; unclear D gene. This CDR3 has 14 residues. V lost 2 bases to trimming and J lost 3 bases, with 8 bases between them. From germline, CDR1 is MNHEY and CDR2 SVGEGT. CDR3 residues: CASSYMGVNQPQHF. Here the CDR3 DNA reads TGTGCCAGCAGTTACATGGGTGTCAATCAGCCCCAGCATTTT.

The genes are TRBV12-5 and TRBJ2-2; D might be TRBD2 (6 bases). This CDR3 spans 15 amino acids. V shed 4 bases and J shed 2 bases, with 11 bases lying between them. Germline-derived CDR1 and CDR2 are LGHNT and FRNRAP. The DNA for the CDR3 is TGTGCTAGTGGTTCTCGGACTACCAACACCGGGGAGCTGTTTTTT. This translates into CASGSRTTNTGELFF.